One sample yielded the 9 T cell receptor beta chains listed below, sequenced in a study of OX40 agonist ivuxolimab in advanced cancers. TCRdb's table, derived via immunoSEQ multiplex PCR, lists solely in-frame clones and lacks some. The sample lists 65,000 to 85,000 clones, over 75% occurring once. Sequences were derived from CD4+ or CD8+ T cells sorted from blood, sampled in a trial of the OX40 agonist ivuxolimab. The receptors stem from an adult with an advanced solid tumor such as melanoma, head and neck, liver or kidney cancer.

This clone was observed a few times. The chain combines TRBV30 with TRBJ1-5, with TRBD1 matching over 8 bases. This CDR3 has 13 residues. The V gene end was trimmed by 7 bases and the J gene end by 2 bases; junction bases not matched to a gene: 4. Germline V lookup: CDR1 GTSNPN, CDR2 SVGIG (reference sequence). The CDR3 DNA follows: TGTGCCTACGACAGGGGCGGCAATCAGCCCCAGCATTTT. Amino acids: CAYDRGGNQPQHF.

This clone was observed a single time. The chain employs TRBV7-3 and TRBJ1-2; D uncertain. Germline values: CDR1 SGHTA, CDR2 FQGTGA. Trimming cost V 0 bases and J 6 bases, with 11 bases left between them. This CDR3 comprises 14 residues. The CDR3 sequence: CASSLTSTGDGYTF. DNA of the CDR3: TGTGCCAGCAGCTTAACTTCTACGGGAGATGGCTACACCTTC.

This clone occurred a few times. The sample has other DNA sequences that encode this CDR3 too. The V and J genes are TRBV27 and TRBJ2-5, with a weak D call TRBD2 (6 bases). CDR3 length equals 15 residues. V was cut by 4 bases and J by 3 bases, with 15 bases left in between. Per the germline V gene, CDR1 is MNHEY and CDR2 is SMNVEV (reference sequence). The CDR3: CASSSLGTAEETQYF. CDR3 DNA sequence: TGTGCCAGCAGTTCCCTAGGGACTGCAGAAGAGACCCAGTACTTC.

This clone appeared a single time. The chain combines TRBV4-1 with TRBJ2-7; unclear D gene. The germline CDR1 and CDR2 sequences are MGHRA and YSYEKL. The ends were cut back, 1 base at V and 3 bases at J, with 10 bases in the middle. The CDR3 is 14 residues long. CDR3 amino acids: CASSQVWPNYEQYF. The CDR3 DNA reads TGCGCCAGCAGCCAAGTCTGGCCCAACTACGAGCAGTACTTC.

This clone was seen just once. The chain has TRBV2 and TRBJ2-3; perhaps TRBD1 as D (6 bases). V shed 4 bases and J shed 4 bases, with 12 bases lying between them. The CDR3 runs to 14 residues. Germline V gene lookup returns CDR1 SNHLY and CDR2 FYNNEI. The CDR3 region has the DNA TGTGCCAGCAGTGGACAGGCGGAAGCAGATACGCAGTATTTT. It yields the protein CASSGQAEADTQYF.

In regard to this clone: Other DNA sequences in this specimen translate into the identical CDR3. Written as DNA, the CDR3 is TGCGCCAGCAGTTTACCCGGAAACACCATATATTTT. Its protein product is CASSLPGNTIYF. The V gene is TRBV5-1, the J gene TRBJ1-3; D remains ambiguous. Trimming took 5 bases from V and 4 from J, leaving 7 bases between them. Per the germline V gene, CDR1 is SGHRS and CDR2 is YFSETQ. The CDR3 contains 12 residues.

This rearrangement joins TRBV11-2 to TRBJ1-6; D is unclear. V was clipped by 5 bases and J by 7 bases, with 3 bases between them. CDR3 length equals 11 residues. In germline, CDR1 is SGHAT, CDR2 FQNNGV. Here the CDR3 DNA reads TGTGCCAGCAGCCAAAATTCACCCCTCCACTTT. As protein: CASSQNSPLHF.

V usage is TRBV7-9 and J usage is TRBJ2-3, with 10 bases fitting TRBD1. Germline CDR1 reads SEHNR; CDR2 reads FQNEAQ (reference sequence). This CDR3 is 17 amino acids long. V lost 2 bases and J lost 3; bases outside the gene matches: 8. This CDR3 reads CASSLLRDRGSTDTQYF. The CDR3 DNA is TGTGCCAGCAGCTTACTCCGGGACAGGGGTAGTACAGATACGCAGTATTTT.

The V gene is TRBV27, the J gene TRBJ1-4, with 8 bases aligning to TRBD1. CDR3 size: 14 residues. Germline CDR1 is MNHEY and CDR2 is SMNVEV (reference sequence). V lost 5 bases to trimming and J lost 7 bases; unmatched junction nucleotides: 6. The CDR3: CASSPLDRAEKLFF. CDR3 DNA sequence: TGTGCCAGCAGTCCCCTGGACAGGGCTGAAAAACTGTTTTTT.